This TCR beta chain is from a study of cytomegalovirus exposure and HLA in healthy donors. This CDR3 has 15 amino acids. Germline V CDR1 and CDR2: LNHDA, SQIVND (reference sequence). As for this clone: Antigen specificity is unknown. The junction departs from the called germline gene at one end, perhaps through a read error.

Findings of the study overall: TCR beta V- and J-gene trimming, according to a later analysis, was linked to a missense DCLRE1C variant.

The PCR used 60 Vbeta and 13 Jbeta primers. Sequencing used immunoSEQ multiplex PCR; TCRdb keeps in-frame clones, though not all of them. This sample has 85,000 to 110,000 clones, with about 77% found just once. Source material: PBMCs. V and J are TRBV19 and TRBJ2-1; 8 positions match TRBD1. The TCR originated in a woman younger than 35 in good health and CMV-seropositive. The CDR3 is CASSADRGTYNKQFF. In nucleotides, the CDR3 is TGTGCCAGTAGTGCAGACAGGGGCACCTACAATAAGCAGTTCTTC.